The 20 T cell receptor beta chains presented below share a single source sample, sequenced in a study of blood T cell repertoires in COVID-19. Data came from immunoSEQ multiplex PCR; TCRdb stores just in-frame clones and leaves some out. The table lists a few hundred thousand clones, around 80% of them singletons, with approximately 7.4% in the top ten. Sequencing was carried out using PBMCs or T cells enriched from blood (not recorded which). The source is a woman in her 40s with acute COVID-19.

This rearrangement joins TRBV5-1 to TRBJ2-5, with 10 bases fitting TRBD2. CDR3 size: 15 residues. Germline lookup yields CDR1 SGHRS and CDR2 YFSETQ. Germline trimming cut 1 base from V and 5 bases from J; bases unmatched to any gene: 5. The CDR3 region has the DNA TGCGCCAGCAGCTTGCTAGCGGGAGTGCGTGAGACCCAGTACTTC. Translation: CASSLLAGVRETQYF.

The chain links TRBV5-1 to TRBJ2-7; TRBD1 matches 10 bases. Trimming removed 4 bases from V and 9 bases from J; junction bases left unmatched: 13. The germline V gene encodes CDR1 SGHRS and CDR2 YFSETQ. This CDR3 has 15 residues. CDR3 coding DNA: TGCGCCAGCAGCCCTCCGGGACAGGGGTTAGGTGGGCAGTACTTC. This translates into CASSPPGQGLGGQYF.

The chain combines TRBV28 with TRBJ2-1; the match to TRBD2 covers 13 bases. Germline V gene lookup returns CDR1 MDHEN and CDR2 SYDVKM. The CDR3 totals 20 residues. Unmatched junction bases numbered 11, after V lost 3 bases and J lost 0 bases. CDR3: CASSFTGLAGQKSSYNEQFF. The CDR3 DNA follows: TGTGCCAGCAGTTTCACGGGACTAGCGGGACAAAAGAGCTCCTACAATGAGCAGTTCTTC.

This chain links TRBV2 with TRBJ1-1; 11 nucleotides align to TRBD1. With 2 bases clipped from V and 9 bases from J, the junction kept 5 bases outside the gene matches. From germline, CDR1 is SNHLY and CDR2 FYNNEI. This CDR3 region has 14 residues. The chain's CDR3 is CASSEIGQGAKAFF. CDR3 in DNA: TGTGCCAGCAGTGAAATAGGACAGGGGGCTAAAGCTTTCTTT.

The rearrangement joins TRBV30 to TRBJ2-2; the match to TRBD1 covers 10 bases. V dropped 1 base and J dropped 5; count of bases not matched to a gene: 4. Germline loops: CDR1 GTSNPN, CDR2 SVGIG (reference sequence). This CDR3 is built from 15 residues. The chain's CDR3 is CAWSAGQGPTGELFF. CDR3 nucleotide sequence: TGTGCCTGGAGTGCGGGACAGGGGCCTACCGGGGAGCTGTTTTTT.

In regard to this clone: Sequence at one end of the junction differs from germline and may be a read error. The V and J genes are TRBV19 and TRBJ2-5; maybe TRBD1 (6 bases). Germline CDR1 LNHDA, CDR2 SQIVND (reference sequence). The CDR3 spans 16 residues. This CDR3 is CASSLEAGGGQETQYF. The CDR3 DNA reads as TGTGCCAGTAGTCTAGAGGCTGGGGGCGGTCAAGAGACCCAGTACTTC.

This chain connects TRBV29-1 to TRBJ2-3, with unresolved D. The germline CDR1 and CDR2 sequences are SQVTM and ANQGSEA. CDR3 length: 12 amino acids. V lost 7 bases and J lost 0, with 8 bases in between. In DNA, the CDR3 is TGCAGCGCCCGGTCTAGCACAGATACGCAGTATTTT. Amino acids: CSARSSTDTQYF.

The CDR3 sequence: CASSARGWGTDTQYF. CDR3 coding DNA: TGTGCCAGTAGTGCCAGGGGCTGGGGCACAGATACGCAGTATTTT. The chain has TRBV19 and TRBJ2-3, with D possibly TRBD1 on 6 matching bases. Germline assignment: CDR1 LNHDA and CDR2 SQIVND (reference sequence). The CDR3 is 15 amino acids. Trimming shortened V by 5 bases and J by 1 base, and 13 bases separated the two germline ends.

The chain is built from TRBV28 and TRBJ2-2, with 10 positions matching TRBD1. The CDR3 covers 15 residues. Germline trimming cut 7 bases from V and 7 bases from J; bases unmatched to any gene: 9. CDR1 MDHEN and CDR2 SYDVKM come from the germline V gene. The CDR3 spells CASNRDRGFGGELFF. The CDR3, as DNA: TGTGCCAGCAATCGGGACAGGGGATTTGGCGGGGAGCTGTTTTTT.

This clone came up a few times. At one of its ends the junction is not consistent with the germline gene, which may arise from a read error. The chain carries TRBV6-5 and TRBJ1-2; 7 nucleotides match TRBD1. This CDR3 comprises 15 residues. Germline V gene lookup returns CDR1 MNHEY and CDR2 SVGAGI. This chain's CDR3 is CASSDSRTGVYGYTF. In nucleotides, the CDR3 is TGTGCCAGCAGTGACTCAAGGACAGGTGTCTATGGCTACACCTTC.

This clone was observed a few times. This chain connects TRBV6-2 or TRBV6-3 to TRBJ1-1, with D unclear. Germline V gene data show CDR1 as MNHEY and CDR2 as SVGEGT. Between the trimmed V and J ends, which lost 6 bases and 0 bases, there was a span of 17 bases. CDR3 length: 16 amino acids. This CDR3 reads CASSLPRGWMNTEAFF. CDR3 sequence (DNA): TGTGCCAGCAGCTTACCCCGGGGATGGATGAACACTGAAGCTTTCTTT.

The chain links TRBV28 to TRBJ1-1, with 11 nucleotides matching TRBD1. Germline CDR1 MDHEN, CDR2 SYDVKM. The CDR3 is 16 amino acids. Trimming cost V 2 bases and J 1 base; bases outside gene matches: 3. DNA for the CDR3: TGTGCCAGCAGTTTACTCGGACAGGGGGCGAACACTGAAGCTTTCTTT. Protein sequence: CASSLLGQGANTEAFF. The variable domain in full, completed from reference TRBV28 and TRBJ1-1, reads DVKVTQSSRYLVKRTGEKVFLECVQDMDHENMFWYRQDPGLGLRLIYFSYDVKMKEKGDIPEGYSVSREKKERFSLILESASTNQTSMYLCASSLLGQGANTEAFFGQGTRLTVV.

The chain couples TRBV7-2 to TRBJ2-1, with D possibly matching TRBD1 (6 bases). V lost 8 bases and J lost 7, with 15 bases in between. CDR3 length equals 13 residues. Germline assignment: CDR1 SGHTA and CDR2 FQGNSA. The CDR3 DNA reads TGTGCCAGCGGCGCAGGGGCGGTTAATGAGCAGTTCTTC. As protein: CASGAGAVNEQFF.

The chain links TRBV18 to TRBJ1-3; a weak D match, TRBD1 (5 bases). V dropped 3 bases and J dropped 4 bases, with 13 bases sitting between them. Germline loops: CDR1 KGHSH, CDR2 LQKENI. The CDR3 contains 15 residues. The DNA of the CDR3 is TGTGCCAGCTCACCCGGGACTGATCTGGGAAACACCATATATTTT. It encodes CASSPGTDLGNTIYF.

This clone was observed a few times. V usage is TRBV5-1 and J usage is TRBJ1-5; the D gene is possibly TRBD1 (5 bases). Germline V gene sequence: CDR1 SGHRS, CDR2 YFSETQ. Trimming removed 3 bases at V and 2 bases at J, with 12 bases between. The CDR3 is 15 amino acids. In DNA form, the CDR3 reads TGCGCCAGCAGCTCCGGACCCAGGGGCAATCAGCCCCAGCATTTT. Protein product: CASSSGPRGNQPQHF.

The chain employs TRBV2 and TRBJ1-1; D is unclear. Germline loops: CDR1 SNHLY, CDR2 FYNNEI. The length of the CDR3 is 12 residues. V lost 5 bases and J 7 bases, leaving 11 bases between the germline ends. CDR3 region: CASSLRAGEAFF. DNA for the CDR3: TGTGCCAGCAGTCTCCGTGCGGGTGAAGCTTTCTTT.

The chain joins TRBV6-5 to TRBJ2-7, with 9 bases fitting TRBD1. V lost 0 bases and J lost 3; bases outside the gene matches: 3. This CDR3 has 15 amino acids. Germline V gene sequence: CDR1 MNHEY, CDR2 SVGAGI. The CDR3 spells CASSYSTGGSYEQYF. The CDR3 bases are TGTGCCAGCAGTTACTCAACAGGGGGCAGCTACGAGCAGTACTTC.

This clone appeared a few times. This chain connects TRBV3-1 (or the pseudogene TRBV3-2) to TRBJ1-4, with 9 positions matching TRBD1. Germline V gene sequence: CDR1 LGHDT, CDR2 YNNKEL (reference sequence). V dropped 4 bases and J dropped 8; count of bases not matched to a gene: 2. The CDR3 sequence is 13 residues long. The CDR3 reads CASSPGQGEKLFF. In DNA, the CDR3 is TGTGCCAGCAGCCCGGGACAGGGCGAAAAACTGTTTTTT.

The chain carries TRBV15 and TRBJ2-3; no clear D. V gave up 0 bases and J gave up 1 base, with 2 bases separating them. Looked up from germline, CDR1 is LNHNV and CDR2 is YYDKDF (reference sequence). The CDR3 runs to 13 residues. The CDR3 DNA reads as TGTGCCACCAGCAGAGACGGCACAGATACGCAGTATTTT. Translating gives CATSRDGTDTQYF.

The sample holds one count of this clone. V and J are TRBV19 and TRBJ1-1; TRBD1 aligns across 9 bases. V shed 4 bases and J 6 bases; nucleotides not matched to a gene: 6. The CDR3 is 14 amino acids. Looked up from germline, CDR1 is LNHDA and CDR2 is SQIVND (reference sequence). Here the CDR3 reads CASSRGTGLPEAFF. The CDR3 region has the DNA TGTGCCAGTAGTAGAGGGACAGGGCTCCCTGAAGCTTTCTTT.